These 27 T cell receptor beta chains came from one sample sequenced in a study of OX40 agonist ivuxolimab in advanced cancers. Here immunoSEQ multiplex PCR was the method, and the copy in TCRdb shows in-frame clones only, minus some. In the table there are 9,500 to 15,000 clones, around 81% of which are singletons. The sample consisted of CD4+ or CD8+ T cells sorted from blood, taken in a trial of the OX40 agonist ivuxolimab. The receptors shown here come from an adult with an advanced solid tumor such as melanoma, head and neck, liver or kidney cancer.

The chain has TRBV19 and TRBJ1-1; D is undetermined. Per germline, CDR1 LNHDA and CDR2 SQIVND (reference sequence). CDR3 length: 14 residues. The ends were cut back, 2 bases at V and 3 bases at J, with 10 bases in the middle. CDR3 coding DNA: TGTGCCAGTAGTATATCAGATATTTACACTGAAGCTTTCTTT. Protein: CASSISDIYTEAFF.

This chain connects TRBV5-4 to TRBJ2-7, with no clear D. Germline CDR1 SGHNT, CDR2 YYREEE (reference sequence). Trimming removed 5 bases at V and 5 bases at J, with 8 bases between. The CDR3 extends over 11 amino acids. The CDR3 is CASSILDEQYF. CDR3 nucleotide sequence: TGTGCCAGCAGTATATTGGACGAGCAGTACTTC.

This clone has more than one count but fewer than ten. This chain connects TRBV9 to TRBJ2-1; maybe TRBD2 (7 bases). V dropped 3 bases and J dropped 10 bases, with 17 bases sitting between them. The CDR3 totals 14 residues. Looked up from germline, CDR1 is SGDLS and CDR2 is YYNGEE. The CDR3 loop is CASSAEAGAREQFF. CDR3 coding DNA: TGTGCCAGCAGCGCTGAGGCGGGGGCACGGGAGCAGTTCTTC.

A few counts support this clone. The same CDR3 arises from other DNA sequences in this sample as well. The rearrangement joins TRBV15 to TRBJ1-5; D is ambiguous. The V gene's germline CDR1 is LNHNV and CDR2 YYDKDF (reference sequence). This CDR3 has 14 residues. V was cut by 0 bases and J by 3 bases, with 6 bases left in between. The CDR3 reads CATSRDSSNQPQHF. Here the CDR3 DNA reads TGTGCCACCAGCAGAGATTCCTCCAATCAGCCCCAGCATTTT.

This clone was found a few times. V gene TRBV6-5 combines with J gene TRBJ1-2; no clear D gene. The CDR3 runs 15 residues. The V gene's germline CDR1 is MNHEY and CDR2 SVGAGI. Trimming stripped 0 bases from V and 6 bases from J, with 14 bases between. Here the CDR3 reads CASSYSPARANGYTF. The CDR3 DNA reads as TGTGCCAGCAGTTACTCCCCGGCTAGGGCGAATGGCTACACCTTC.

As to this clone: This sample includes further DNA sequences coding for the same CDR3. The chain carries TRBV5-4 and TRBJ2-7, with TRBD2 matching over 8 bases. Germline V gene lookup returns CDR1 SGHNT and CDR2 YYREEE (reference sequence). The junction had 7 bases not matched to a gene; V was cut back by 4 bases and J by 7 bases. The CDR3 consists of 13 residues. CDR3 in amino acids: CASSPGLVGEQYF. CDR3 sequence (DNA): TGTGCCAGCAGCCCGGGACTAGTGGGAGAGCAGTACTTC.

Here the CDR3 reads CASVSWTSGSGPLYEQYF. Written as DNA, the CDR3 is TGTGCCAGCGTGTCCTGGACTAGCGGGAGCGGGCCCCTATACGAGCAGTACTTC. This rearrangement joins TRBV27 to TRBJ2-7; TRBD2 matches 13 bases. The ends lost 8 bases at V and 4 bases at J; junction bases unmatched: 17. This CDR3 is 18 amino acids long. Germline-derived CDR1 and CDR2 are MNHEY and SMNVEV (reference sequence).

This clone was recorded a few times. CDR3 in amino acids: CASRGTEAFF. The CDR3 nucleotides are TGTGCCAGCAGGGGCACTGAAGCTTTCTTT. V usage is TRBV27 and J usage is TRBJ1-1; D unclear. The CDR3 covers 10 residues. V was trimmed by 6 bases and J by 4 bases, leaving 3 bases between them. Germline-derived CDR1 and CDR2 are MNHEY and SMNVEV (reference sequence).

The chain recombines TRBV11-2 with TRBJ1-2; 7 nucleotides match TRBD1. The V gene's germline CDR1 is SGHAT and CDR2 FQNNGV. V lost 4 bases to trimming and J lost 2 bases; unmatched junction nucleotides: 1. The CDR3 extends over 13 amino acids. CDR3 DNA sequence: TGTGCCAGCAGCTCACAGGGGAACTATGGCTACACCTTC. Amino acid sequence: CASSSQGNYGYTF.

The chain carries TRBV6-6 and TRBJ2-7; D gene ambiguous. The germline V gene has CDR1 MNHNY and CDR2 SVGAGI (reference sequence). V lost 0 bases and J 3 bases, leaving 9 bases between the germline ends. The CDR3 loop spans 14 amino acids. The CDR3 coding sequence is TGTGCCAGCAGTTACTCCGGGTTGGGCTACGAGCAGTACTTC. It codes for CASSYSGLGYEQYF.

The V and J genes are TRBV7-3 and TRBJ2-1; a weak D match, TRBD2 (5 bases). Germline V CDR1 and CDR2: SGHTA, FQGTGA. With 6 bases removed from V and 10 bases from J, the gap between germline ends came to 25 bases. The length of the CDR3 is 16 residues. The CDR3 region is CASSPFDREGTMEQFF. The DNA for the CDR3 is TGTGCCAGCAGTCCTTTCGACCGAGAGGGTACTATGGAGCAGTTCTTC.

The CDR3 reads CASSFETSGGEQYF. The DNA of the CDR3 is TGCGCCAGCAGCTTCGAAACTAGCGGGGGGGAGCAGTACTTC. This chain links TRBV5-1 with TRBJ2-7, with TRBD2 matching 12 bases. Per the germline V gene, CDR1 is SGHRS and CDR2 is YFSETQ. This CDR3 region has 14 residues. Trimming cost V 2 bases and J 7 bases; bases outside gene matches: 4. The full variable domain, completed using reference TRBV5-1 and TRBJ2-7, is KAGVTQTPRYLIKTRGQQVTLSCSPISGHRSVSWYQQTPGQGLQFLFEYFSETQRNKGNFPGRFSGRQFSNSRSEMNVSTLELGDSALYLCASSFETSGGEQYFGPGTRLTVT.

The CDR3, as DNA: TGTGCCAGCAGTACCCGGACAGGGAGGGCCTATGGCTACACCTTC. Translated: CASSTRTGRAYGYTF. The chain links TRBV2 to TRBJ1-2, with 8 nucleotides matching TRBD1. There are 15 residues in the CDR3. CDR1 is SNHLY and CDR2 is FYNNEI in the germline V gene. V lost 5 bases, J lost 4 bases, and 9 bases stayed unmatched.

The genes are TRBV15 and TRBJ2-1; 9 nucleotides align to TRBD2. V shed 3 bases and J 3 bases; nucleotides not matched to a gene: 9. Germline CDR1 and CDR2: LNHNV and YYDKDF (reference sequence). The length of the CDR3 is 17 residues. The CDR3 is CATSRGGAGGLYNEQFF. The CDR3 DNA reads TGTGCCACCAGCAGGGGGGGAGCGGGAGGTCTCTACAATGAGCAGTTCTTC.

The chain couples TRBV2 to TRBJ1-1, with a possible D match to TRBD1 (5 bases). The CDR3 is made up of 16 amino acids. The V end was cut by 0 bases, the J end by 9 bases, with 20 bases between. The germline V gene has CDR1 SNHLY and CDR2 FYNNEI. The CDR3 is CASSEALGGFFWQAFF. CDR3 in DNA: TGTGCCAGCAGTGAAGCGCTGGGGGGGTTTTTTTGGCAAGCTTTCTTT.

In nucleotides, the CDR3 is TGTGCCAGCAGCGTAGAATGGGACTCCAATGAGCAGTTCTTC. This encodes CASSVEWDSNEQFF. The chain employs TRBV9 and TRBJ2-1; a possible D gene is TRBD2 (6 bases). Germline CDR1 reads SGDLS; CDR2 reads YYNGEE. V lost 0 bases and J 6 bases, leaving 10 bases between the germline ends. This CDR3 is 14 amino acids long.

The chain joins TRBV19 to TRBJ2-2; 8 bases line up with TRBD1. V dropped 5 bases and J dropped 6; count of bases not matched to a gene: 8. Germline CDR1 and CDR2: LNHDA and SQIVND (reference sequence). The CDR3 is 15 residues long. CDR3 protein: CASSWGTGTAGELFF. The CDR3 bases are TGTGCCAGTAGTTGGGGGACAGGAACAGCCGGGGAGCTGTTTTTT.

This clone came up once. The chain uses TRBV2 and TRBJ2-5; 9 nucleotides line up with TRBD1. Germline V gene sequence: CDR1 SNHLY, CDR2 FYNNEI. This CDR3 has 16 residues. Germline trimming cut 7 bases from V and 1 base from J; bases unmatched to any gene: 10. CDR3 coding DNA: TGTGCCAGCAACCCTGGACAGGGGCCCTCCCAAGAGACCCAGTACTTC. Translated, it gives CASNPGQGPSQETQYF.

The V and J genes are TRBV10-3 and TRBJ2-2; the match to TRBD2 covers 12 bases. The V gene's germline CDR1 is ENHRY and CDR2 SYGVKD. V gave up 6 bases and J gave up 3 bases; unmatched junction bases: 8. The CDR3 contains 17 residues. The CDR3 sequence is CAIRVLAGGPDTGELFF. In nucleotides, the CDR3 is TGTGCCATCAGGGTGCTAGCGGGAGGGCCCGACACCGGGGAGCTGTTTTTT.

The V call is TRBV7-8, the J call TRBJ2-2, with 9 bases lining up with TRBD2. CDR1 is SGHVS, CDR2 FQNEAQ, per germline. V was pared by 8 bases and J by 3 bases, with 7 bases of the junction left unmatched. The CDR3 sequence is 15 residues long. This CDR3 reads CASLKTSGYTGELFF. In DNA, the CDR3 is TGTGCCAGCCTAAAGACTAGCGGATACACCGGGGAGCTGTTTTTT.

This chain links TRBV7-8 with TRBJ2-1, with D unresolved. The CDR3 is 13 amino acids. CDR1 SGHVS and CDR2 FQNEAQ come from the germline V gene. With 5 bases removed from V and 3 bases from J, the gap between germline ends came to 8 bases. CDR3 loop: CASSERLYNEQFF. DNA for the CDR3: TGTGCCAGCAGCGAGCGACTCTACAATGAGCAGTTCTTC.

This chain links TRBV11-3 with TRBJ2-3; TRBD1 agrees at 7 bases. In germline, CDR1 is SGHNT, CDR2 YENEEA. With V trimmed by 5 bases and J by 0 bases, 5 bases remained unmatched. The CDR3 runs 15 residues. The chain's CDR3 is CASSTGTVSTDTQYF. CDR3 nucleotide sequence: TGTGCCAGCAGCACCGGGACAGTAAGCACAGATACGCAGTATTTT.

This chain's CDR3 is CAISGGRNEQFF. The CDR3 DNA follows: TGTGCCATCAGTGGAGGTAGGAATGAGCAGTTCTTC. V usage is TRBV10-3 and J usage is TRBJ2-1; D uncertain. This CDR3 has 12 amino acids. V was pared by 4 bases and J by 7 bases, with 8 bases between. CDR1 and CDR2 (germline): ENHRY, SYGVKD.

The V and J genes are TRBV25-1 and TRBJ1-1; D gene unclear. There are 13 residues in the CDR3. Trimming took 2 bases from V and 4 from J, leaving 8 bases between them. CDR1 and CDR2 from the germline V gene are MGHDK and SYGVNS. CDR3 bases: TGTGCCAGCAGTGAAGGGTGGTCCACTGAAGCTTTCTTT. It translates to CASSEGWSTEAFF.

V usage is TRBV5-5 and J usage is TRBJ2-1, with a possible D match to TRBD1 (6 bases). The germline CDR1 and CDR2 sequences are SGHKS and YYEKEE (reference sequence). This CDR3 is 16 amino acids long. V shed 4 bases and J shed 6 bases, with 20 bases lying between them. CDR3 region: CASSQEILTRGNEQFF. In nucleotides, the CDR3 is TGTGCCAGCAGCCAAGAAATTCTGACCAGGGGCAATGAGCAGTTCTTC. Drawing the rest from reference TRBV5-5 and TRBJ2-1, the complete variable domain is DAGVTQSPTHLIKTRGQQVTLRCSPISGHKSVSWYQQVLGQGPQFIFQYYEKEERGRGNFPDRFSARQFPNYSSELNVNALLLGDSALYLCASSQEILTRGNEQFFGPGTRLTVL.

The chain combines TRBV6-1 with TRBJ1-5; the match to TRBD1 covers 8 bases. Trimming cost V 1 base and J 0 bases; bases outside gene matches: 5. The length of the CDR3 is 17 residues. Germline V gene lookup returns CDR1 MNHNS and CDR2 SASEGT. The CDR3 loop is CASSEVDRGGSNQPQHF. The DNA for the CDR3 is TGTGCCAGCAGTGAAGTCGACAGGGGTGGTAGCAATCAGCCCCAGCATTTT.

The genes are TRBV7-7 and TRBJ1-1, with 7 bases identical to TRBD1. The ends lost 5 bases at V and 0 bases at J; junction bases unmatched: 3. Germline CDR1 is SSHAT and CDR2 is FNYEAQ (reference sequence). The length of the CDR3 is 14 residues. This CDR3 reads CASSKGQMNTEAFF. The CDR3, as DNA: TGTGCCAGCAGCAAGGGACAGATGAACACTGAAGCTTTCTTT. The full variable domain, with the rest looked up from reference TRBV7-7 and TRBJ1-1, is GAGVSQSPRYKVTKRGQDVTLRCDPISSHATLYWYQQALGQGPEFLTYFNYEAQPDKSGLPSDRFSAERPEGSISTLTIQRTEQRDSAMYRCASSKGQMNTEAFFGQGTRLTVV.